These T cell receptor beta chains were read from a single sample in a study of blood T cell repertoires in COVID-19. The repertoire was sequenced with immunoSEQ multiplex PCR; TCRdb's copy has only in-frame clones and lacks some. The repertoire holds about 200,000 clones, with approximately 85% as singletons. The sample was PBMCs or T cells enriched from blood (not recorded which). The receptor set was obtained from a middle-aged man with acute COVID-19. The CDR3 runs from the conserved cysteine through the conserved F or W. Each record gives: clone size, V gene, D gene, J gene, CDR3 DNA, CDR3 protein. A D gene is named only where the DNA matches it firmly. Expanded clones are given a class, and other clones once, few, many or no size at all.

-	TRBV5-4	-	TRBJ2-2	TGTGCCAGCAGCTTGGACCCGGGACAAAACACCGGGGAGCTGTTCTTT	CASSLDPGQNTGELFF
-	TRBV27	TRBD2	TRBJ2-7	TGTGCCAGCAGTGCCGGACTAGTTCCATACGAGCAGTACTTC	CASSAGLVPYEQYF
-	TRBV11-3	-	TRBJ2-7	TGTGCCAGCAGCATCAGTCAGGGCCGCGAGCAGTACTTC	CASSISQGREQYF
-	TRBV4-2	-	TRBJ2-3	TGTGCCAGCAGCCAAGTGCAGGACACAGATACGCAGTATTTT	CASSQVQDTDTQYF
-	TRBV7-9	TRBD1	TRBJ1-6	TGTGCCAGCAGCCCGGGGGGGACAGTCGGCTATAATTCACCCCTCCACTTT	CASSPGGTVGYNSPLHF
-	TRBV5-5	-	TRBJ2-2	TGTGCCAGCAGCTTGGGGCGACTCACCGGGGAGCTGTTTTTT	CASSLGRLTGELFF
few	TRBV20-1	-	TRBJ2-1	TGCAGTGCTAGTTTGAGGGAGCATGAGCAGTTCTTC	CSASLREHEQFF
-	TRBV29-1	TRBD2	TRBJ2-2	TGCAGCGTTGAAGCGACTAGCGGGAACACCGGGGAGCTGTTTTTT	CSVEATSGNTGELFF
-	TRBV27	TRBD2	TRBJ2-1	TGTGCCAGCTCTCTAGCGGGAAGAAATTACAATGAGCAGTTCTTC	CASSLAGRNYNEQFF
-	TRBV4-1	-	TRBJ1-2	TGCGCCAGCAGCCGTGGGGATTCGGGGGGCTACACCTTC	CASSRGDSGGYTF
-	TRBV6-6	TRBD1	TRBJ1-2	TGTGCCACCACGGGACAGAACTATGGCTACACCTTC	CATTGQNYGYTF
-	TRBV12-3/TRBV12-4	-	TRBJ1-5	TGTGCCAGCAGTGCTCAGGGGCATCAGCCCCAGCATTTT	CASSAQGHQPQHF
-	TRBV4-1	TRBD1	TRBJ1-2	TGCGCCAGCAGCCAAAGCGTAGGGACAGGGGAAGGCTACACCTTC	CASSQSVGTGEGYTF
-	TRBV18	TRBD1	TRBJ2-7	TGTGCCAGCTCACGGGGACAGGCATCAGACGAGCAGTACTTC	CASSRGQASDEQYF
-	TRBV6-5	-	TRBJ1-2	TGTGCCAGCAGTTCCGGGACACCATCTAACTATGGCTACACCTTC	CASSSGTPSNYGYTF
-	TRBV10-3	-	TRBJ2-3	TGTGCCATCAGTATGGGGGGAGATACGCAGTATTTT	CAISMGGDTQYF
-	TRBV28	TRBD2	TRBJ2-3	TGTGCCAGCAGAGGCGGGAGGGCCGCATCAGATACGCAGTATTTT	CASRGGRAASDTQYF
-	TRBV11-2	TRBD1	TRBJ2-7	TGTGCCAGCAGCCCAAGGGACAGGGGCATCTTCGAGCAGTACTTC	CASSPRDRGIFEQYF
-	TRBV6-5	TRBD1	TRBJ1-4	TGTGCCAGCACAAGGGACAGGGGTAATGAAAAACTGTTTTTT	CASTRDRGNEKLFF
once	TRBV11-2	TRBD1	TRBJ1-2	TGTGCCAGCAGCTTAGGGGCGGACAGGGGCTATGGCTACACCTTC	CASSLGADRGYGYTF
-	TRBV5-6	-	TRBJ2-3	TGTGCCAGCAGCCTTGACAACCCAGATACGCAGTATTTT	CASSLDNPDTQYF
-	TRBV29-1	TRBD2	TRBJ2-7	TGCAGCGTCTTGGGACTAGCGGGAGGGCGGGCCTACGAGCAGTACTTC	CSVLGLAGGRAYEQYF
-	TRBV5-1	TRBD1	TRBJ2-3	TGCGCCAGCAGCTTGCGGGGACAGGGCGATATGGGAGATACGCAGTATTTT	CASSLRGQGDMGDTQYF
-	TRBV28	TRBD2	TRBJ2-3	TGTGCCAGTAGCGGGATAGACGAAGATACGCAGTATTTT	CASSGIDEDTQYF
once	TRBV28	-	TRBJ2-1	TGTGCCAGCAGAACTCTCAACTACAATGAGCAGTTCTTC	CASRTLNYNEQFF
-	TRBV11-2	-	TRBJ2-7	TGTGCCACAGTGGATAGAGGGGGGGACGTCTACGAGCAGTACTTC	CATVDRGGDVYEQYF
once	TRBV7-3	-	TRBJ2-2	TGTGCCAGCAGCTTAAATTCCGGGACCGGGGAGCTGTTTTTT	CASSLNSGTGELFF
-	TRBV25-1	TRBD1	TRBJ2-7	TGTGCCAGTTCCGGGACAGGGGGACCTACCTACGAGCAGTACTTC	CASSGTGGPTYEQYF
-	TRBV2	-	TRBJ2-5	TGTGCCGCCATTCTGGACAGCGAAGAGACCCAGTACTTC	CAAILDSEETQYF
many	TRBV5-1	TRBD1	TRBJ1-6	TGCGCCAGCAGCTATCAGGGGGAAAATTCACCCCTCCACTTT	CASSYQGENSPLHF
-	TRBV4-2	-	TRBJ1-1	TGTGCCAGTAAAATGGAGTCGGGGAGGATGAACACTGAAGCTTTCTTT	CASKMESGRMNTEAFF
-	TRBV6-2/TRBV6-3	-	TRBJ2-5	TGTGCCAGCAGTTATACAGGGGGGGCATCGACCCAGTACTTC	CASSYTGGASTQYF
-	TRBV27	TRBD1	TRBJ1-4	TGTGCCAGCAAGCACGACAGGGCTAATGAAAAACTGTTTTTT	CASKHDRANEKLFF
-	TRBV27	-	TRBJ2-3	TGTGCCAGCAGTTTACTCGCGGGACGGGTCATGAATACGCAGTATTTT	CASSLLAGRVMNTQYF
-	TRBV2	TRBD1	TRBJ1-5	TGTGCCAGCTCCGAGACAGGGGACTATCAGCCCCAGCATTTT	CASSETGDYQPQHF
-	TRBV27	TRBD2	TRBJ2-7	TGTGCCAGCAGTCCGCTCTTGACTAGCGGGAGCTCCTACGAGCAGTACTTC	CASSPLLTSGSSYEQYF
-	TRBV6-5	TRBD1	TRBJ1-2	TGTGCCAGCAGTTACGACAGGGCCCCCTATGGCTACACCTTC	CASSYDRAPYGYTF
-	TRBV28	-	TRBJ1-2	TGTGCCAGCAGTCCGGACAGCGTCTATGGCTACACCTTC	CASSPDSVYGYTF
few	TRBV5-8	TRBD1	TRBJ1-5	TGTGCCAGCAGCCAGGTCCGATGGGACAGGAGCAATCAGCCCCAGCATTTT	CASSQVRWDRSNQPQHF
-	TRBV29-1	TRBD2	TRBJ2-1	TGCAGCGTTGAAGATTTTAGCGGGAGTCCTGAGCAGTTCTTC	CSVEDFSGSPEQFF
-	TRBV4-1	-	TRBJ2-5	TGCGCCAGCAGCCAAGATAGGGGGACCCAGTACTTC	CASSQDRGTQYF
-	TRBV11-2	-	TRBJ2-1	TGTGCCAGCAGCTTAGTGCCCCGAACGGAGTTCTTC	CASSLVPRTEFF
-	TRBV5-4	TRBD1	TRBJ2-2	TGTGCCAGCAGTCAAACGGGGCAGGGACAGACCGGGGAGCTGTTTTTT	CASSQTGQGQTGELFF
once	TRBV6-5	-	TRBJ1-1	TGTGCCAGCAGCGCAGGGCGACGGACAGAACAAGCTTTCTTT	CASSAGRRTEQAFF
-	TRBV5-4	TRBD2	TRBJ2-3	TGTGCCAGCAGCCAGAGGACTAGCCGATACACAGATACGCAGTATTTT	CASSQRTSRYTDTQYF
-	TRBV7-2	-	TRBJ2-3	TGTGCCAGCAGCTTAACTAGCTATGCCACAGATACGCAGTATTTT	CASSLTSYATDTQYF
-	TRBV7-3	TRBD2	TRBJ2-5	TGTGCCAGCAGCCCTGGACTAGCGGGAGGCGTTCAAGAGACCCAGTACTTC	CASSPGLAGGVQETQYF
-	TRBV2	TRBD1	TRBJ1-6	TGTGCCAGCGAAAACACCGGGACAGAGAATTCACCCCTCCACTTT	CASENTGTENSPLHF
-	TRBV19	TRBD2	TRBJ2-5	TGTGCCAGTAGTATAGCCCGTCCCCGGACTAGCGGATCCTTAGGGGAGACCCAGTACTTC	CASSIARPRTSGSLGETQYF
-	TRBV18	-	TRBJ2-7	TGTGCCAGCTCACCACCCGGGACAAAATACGAGCAGTACTTC	CASSPPGTKYEQYF
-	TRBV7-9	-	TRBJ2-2	TGTGCCAGCAGCGGACAAAGAGCTAGGCGGCGTCCCGGGGAGCTGTTTTTT	CASSGQRARRRPGELFF
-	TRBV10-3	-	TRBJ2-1	TGTGCCATCAGTGAGTCGCGGGTGAATGAGCAGTTCTTC	CAISESRVNEQFF
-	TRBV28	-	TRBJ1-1	TGTGCCAGCAGCGGTACGATGAACACTGAAGCTTTCTTT	CASSGTMNTEAFF
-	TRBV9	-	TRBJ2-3	TGTGCCAGCAGCTACACGGGGTCAGATACGCAGTATTTT	CASSYTGSDTQYF